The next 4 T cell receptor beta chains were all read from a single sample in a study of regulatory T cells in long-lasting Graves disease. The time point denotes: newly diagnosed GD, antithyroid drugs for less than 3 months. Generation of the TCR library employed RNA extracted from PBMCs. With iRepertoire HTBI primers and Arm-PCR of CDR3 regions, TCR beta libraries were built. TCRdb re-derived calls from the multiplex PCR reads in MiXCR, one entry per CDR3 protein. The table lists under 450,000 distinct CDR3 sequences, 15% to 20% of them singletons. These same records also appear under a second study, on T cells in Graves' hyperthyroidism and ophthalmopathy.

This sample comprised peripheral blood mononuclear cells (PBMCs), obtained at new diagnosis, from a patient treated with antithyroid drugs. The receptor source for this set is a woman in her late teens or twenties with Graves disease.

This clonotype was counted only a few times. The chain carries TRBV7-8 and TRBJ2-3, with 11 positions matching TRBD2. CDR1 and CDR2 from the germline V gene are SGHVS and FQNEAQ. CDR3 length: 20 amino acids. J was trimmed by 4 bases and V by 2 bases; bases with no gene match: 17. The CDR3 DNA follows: TGTGCCAGCAGCTTACTCACCCGTGCCGCTTCTAGCGGGGGGCCAGATACGCAGTATTTT. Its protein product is CASSLLTRAASSGGPDTQYF.

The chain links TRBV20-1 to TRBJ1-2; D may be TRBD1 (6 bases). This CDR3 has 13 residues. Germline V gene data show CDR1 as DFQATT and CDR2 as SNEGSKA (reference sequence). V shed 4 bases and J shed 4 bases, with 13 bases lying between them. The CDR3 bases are TGCAGTGCTATACAGGGTGTCTTCTATGGCTACACCTTC. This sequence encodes CSAIQGVFYGYTF.

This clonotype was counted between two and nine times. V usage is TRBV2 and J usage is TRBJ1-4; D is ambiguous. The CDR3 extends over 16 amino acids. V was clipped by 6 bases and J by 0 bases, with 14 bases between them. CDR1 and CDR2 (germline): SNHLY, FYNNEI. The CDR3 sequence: CASRAFGIATNEKLFF. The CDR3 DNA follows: TGTGCCAGCAGGGCGTTCGGAATTGCAACTAATGAAAAACTGTTTTTT.

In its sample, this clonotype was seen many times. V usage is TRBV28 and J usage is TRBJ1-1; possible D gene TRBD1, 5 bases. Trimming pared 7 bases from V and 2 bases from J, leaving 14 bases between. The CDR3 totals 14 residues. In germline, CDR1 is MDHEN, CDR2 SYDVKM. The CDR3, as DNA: TGTGCCAGCATCGCAGGGTGGGAAAACACTGAAGCTTTCTTT. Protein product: CASIAGWENTEAFF.